These 13 T cell receptor beta chains originate from one sample sequenced in a study of blood T cell repertoires in COVID-19 (dated by TCRdb to 2020 to 2022). Library creation used the immunoSEQ multiplex PCR assay. The table comes from immuneACCESS by way of TCRdb, which keeps in-frame sequences with V and J called. Part of the clones is missing from these tables; in studies checked, under half for an unresolved V gene and the rest for unknown reasons. Here the sample has 140,000 to 150,000 clones; approximately 88% occur a single time. In total, the top ten clones hold 0.75% to 0.95% of the sample. Sequenced material: peripheral blood. The origin of the receptors is a woman aged 50 to 60 with acute or convalescent COVID-19.

CDR3 protein: CATSDLGSGIKFSYNEQFF. The CDR3 nucleotides read TGTGCCACCAGTGATTTGGGGAGCGGCATTAAATTCTCCTACAATGAGCAGTTCTTC. The chain is built from TRBV24-1 and TRBJ2-1; D possibly corresponds to TRBD2 (5 bases). Looked up from germline, CDR1 is KGHDR and CDR2 is SFDVKD. CDR3 length: 19 amino acids. V lost 0 bases, J lost 0 bases, and 17 bases lay in between.

The rearrangement uses TRBV19 and TRBJ2-2; D is perhaps TRBD1 (5 bases). V was clipped by 5 bases and J by 4 bases, with 11 bases between them. The germline V gene encodes CDR1 LNHDA and CDR2 SQIVND (reference sequence). The CDR3 is made up of 14 amino acids. The DNA for the CDR3 is TGTGCCAGTAGTCCAGGGTCAGGCACCGGGGAGCTGTTTTTT. This codes for CASSPGSGTGELFF.

The chain carries TRBV27 and TRBJ2-1; 14 bases map to TRBD2. CDR3 size: 17 residues. V dropped 2 bases and J dropped 9; count of bases not matched to a gene: 9. From germline, CDR1 is MNHEY and CDR2 SMNVEV (reference sequence). This CDR3 reads CASSLPGTSGSPGEQFF. Written as DNA, the CDR3 is TGTGCCAGCAGTTTACCTGGGACTAGCGGGAGCCCGGGTGAGCAGTTCTTC.

The CDR3 spells CASSYSEHEKLFF. CDR3 coding DNA: TGTGCCAGCAGTTACTCTGAGCATGAAAAACTGTTTTTT. The chain carries TRBV6-2 or TRBV6-3 and TRBJ1-4; D not resolved. The ends were cut back, 0 bases at V and 6 bases at J, with 5 bases in the middle. The CDR3 runs to 13 residues. From germline, CDR1 is MNHEY and CDR2 SVGEGT.

The chain uses TRBV4-2 and TRBJ1-1; 8 nucleotides agree with TRBD1. V shed 1 base, J shed 1 base, and the junction held 5 bases outside the gene matches. The germline V gene has CDR1 LGHNA and CDR2 YNFKEQ. The CDR3 consists of 16 residues. In nucleotides, the CDR3 is TGTGCCAGCAGCCAAGGGGACAGGAGAAGGAACACTGAAGCTTTCTTT. This encodes CASSQGDRRRNTEAFF.

CDR3 bases: TGTGCCAGCAGTTACTCGAACAGGGGCTATGGCTACACCTTC. It is translated as CASSYSNRGYGYTF. This sequence joins TRBV6-5 and TRBJ1-2, with 7 bases fitting TRBD1. The germline V gene has CDR1 MNHEY and CDR2 SVGAGI. The CDR3 extends over 14 amino acids. With V trimmed by 0 bases and J by 4 bases, 2 bases remained unmatched.

The genes are TRBV5-1 and TRBJ2-7; tentative D call: TRBD2 (6 bases). The V end was cut by 3 bases, the J end by 5 bases, with 12 bases between. Looked up from germline, CDR1 is SGHRS and CDR2 is YFSETQ. The CDR3 loop spans 13 amino acids. CDR3 region: CASSSRGAHEQYF. The DNA for the CDR3 is TGCGCCAGCAGCTCCCGCGGGGCCCACGAGCAGTACTTC.

This chain's CDR3 is CASSPTDRVPGNTIYF. The CDR3 region has the DNA TGTGCCAGCAGCCCCACCGACAGGGTCCCTGGAAACACCATATATTTT. This rearrangement joins TRBV4-2 to TRBJ1-3; 7 nucleotides line up with TRBD1. The CDR3 totals 16 residues. Germline V gives CDR1 LGHNA, CDR2 YNFKEQ. V gave up 4 bases and J gave up 2 bases; unmatched junction bases: 8.

There are a few counts of this clone. The chain couples TRBV18 to TRBJ2-1; D uncertain. Germline-derived CDR1 and CDR2 are KGHSH and LQKENI. CDR3 length equals 17 residues. Trimming took 1 base from V and 8 from J, leaving 21 bases between them. The CDR3 DNA reads as TGTGCCAGCTCACCACGAAACCAGCGCTACGGTATCCATGAGCAGTTCTTC. Translating it yields CASSPRNQRYGIHEQFF.

This clone showed up just a few times. The chain joins TRBV5-1 to TRBJ1-2, with D possibly being TRBD1 (5 bases). This CDR3 is built from 16 residues. Trimming pared 1 base from V and 4 bases from J, leaving 17 bases between. Germline V gene lookup returns CDR1 SGHRS and CDR2 YFSETQ. CDR3 DNA: TGCGCCAGCAGCTTGAATGCAGGGAATTTAGGCTATGGCTACACCTTC. Translating it yields CASSLNAGNLGYGYTF.

J is TRBJ2-2 and V is TRBV30; the D gene is possibly TRBD2 (6 bases). Germline assignment: CDR1 GTSNPN and CDR2 SVGIG (reference sequence). The V end was cut by 2 bases, the J end by 6 bases, with 13 bases between. The CDR3 is 14 amino acids. This CDR3 reads CAWSPLAWSGELFF. Written as DNA, the CDR3 is TGTGCCTGGAGTCCTCTAGCGTGGTCCGGGGAGCTGTTTTTT. Full variable domain (outside the CDR3, taken from reference TRBV30 and TRBJ2-2): SQTIHQWPATLVQPVGSPLSLECTVEGTSNPNLYWYRQAAGRGLQLLFYSVGIGQISSEVPQNLSASRPQDRQFILSSKKLLLSDSGFYLCAWSPLAWSGELFFGEGSRLTVL.

This clone was seen a single time. The rearrangement uses TRBV2 and TRBJ1-5; TRBD1 aligns across 10 bases. Looked up from germline, CDR1 is SNHLY and CDR2 is FYNNEI. V shed 5 bases and J 5 bases; nucleotides not matched to a gene: 6. The CDR3 is made up of 15 amino acids. Written as DNA, the CDR3 is TGTGCCAGCAGTACTTGGGACAGGGGTGATCAGCCCCAGCATTTT. It translates to CASSTWDRGDQPQHF.

Only one count was recorded for this clone. The genes are TRBV7-6 and TRBJ2-7; TRBD2 agrees at 10 bases. The CDR3 is 15 amino acids. V was clipped by 5 bases and J by 2 bases; unmatched bases: 6. Germline V gives CDR1 SGHVS, CDR2 FNYEAQ. DNA of the CDR3: TGTGCCAGCAGCGCGGGACTAGCGATCACCTACGAGCAGTACTTC. Its protein product is CASSAGLAITYEQYF.